This TCR beta chain was recorded in a study of blood T cell repertoires in COVID-19. Study information: Both acute and convalescent COVID-19 samples were obtained from the United States, Italy and Spain. T cells, B-cell-depleted T cells, or PBMCs provided the cDNA or gDNA that served as material.

In the original workflow: For nucleated cells, counts were estimated from reference gene primer amplification. Clones were read by immunoSEQ multiplex PCR, and TCRdb kept only the in-frame ones, dropping some. The V and J calls and clone size were taken over from that table, and D and trimming were inferred from the DNA. The sample includes 25,000 to 35,000 clones, 92% of them seen just once. The specimen was peripheral blood. This sequence was found in a man aged 50 to 59 with active COVID-19.

The DNA of the CDR3 is TGTGCCAGCAGGGCGGGGCCAAACACTGAAGCTTTCTTT. It specifies CASRAGPNTEAFF. The rearrangement joins TRBV7-3 to TRBJ1-1, with D possibly TRBD1 on 5 matching bases. Trimming left V 6 bases short and J 2 bases short, with 10 bases between. The CDR3 spans 13 residues. Per the germline V gene, CDR1 is SGHTA and CDR2 is FQGTGA. Drawing the rest from reference TRBV7-3 and TRBJ1-1, the complete variable domain is GAGVSQTPSNKVTEKGKYVELRCDPISGHTALYWYRQSLGQGPEFLIYFQGTGAADDSGLPNDRFFAVRPEGSVSTLKIQRTERGDSAVYLCASRAGPNTEAFFGQGTRLTVV.